This T cell receptor beta chain was recovered during a study of a mutant IDH1 vaccine in newly diagnosed glioma (dated by TCRdb to the early 2020s). Turning to the overall study: In the chemotherapy-containing groups, vaccination started alongside temozolomide cycles, whereas in patients who had radiotherapy alone it started 4-6 weeks after radiotherapy. Of the 30 or so patients who were treated, about 60% were male and approximately 38% were female, and the mean age was approximately 40 years. Before enrollment, patients had received standard therapy of radiotherapy alone, temozolomide alone, or radiochemotherapy with temozolomide; most received the combination. The week-35 safety follow-up took place at visit V12, and the week-47 end of study took place at visit V13. Peripheral blood was collected at six visits: V03 (baseline), V05, V07, V10, V12 and V13. For exploratory analyses, under 30 treated patients had longitudinal TCRB deep sequencing done wherever samples were available. General study outcomes and caveats: No apparent relationship was observed between pseudoprogression and alterations in the top peripheral T cell clonotypes detected by TCRB sequencing. PBMC samples for TCRB deep sequencing were selected based on availability. Vaccine-induced immune responses across multiple MHC alleles were detected in approximately 93% of patients. The authors noted that analyses of patient blood samples could not be reproduced because of sample limitations.

The meaning of the sample's time point label: week 35, safety follow-up. Every vaccine dose consisted of 300 ug of a 20-mer mutant IDH1 peptide in Montanide, administered subcutaneously together with topical imiquimod. Eight vaccinations were administered to patients in weeks 1, 3, 5, 7, 11, 15, 19 and 23, corresponding to visits V03 through V10. All donors had newly diagnosed IDH1-mutant astrocytomas of WHO grade 3 or 4 that showed loss of nuclear ATRX. The samples were drawn from NOA16, a multicentre, single-arm, open-label phase I trial in Germany that tested a mutant IDH1 peptide vaccine in humans for the first time. The DNeasy Blood and Tissue Kit was used to extract genomic DNA from EDTA blood for TCRB sequencing. The CDR3 measures 15 amino acids from cysteine to phenylalanine. The only DNA kept is the CDR3, 45 bases in frame from the first base. Relative to germline, V is 6 bases shorter and J is 6 bases shorter, with 21 bases between their ends. CDR1 is given as ENHRY and CDR2 as SYGVKD, both from the germline V gene.

This clone is judged medium-sized (0.01 to 0.1%). Its specific antigen is unknown. Qualities for individual bases were not recorded, and no much larger clone is one base off. The library was generated by the immunoSEQ multiplex PCR assay. Rearranged TCR beta chain sequences were amplified using the hsTCRB Kit according to the manufacturer's protocol. An Illumina MiSeq was used to sequence the TCRB libraries. Turning to the authors' computational methods: The kit vendor's proprietary platform handled demultiplexing, trimming and gene mapping. Drawn from immuneACCESS, this table holds only the in-frame rearrangements with V and J called that TCRdb kept. Clones are partly lost; checked studies trace under half to an unresolved V gene and leave the rest unexplained. V, J and clone size derive from that table, while D and trimming were established from the DNA sequence. The sample includes 25,000 to 40,000 clones, with over 70% observed a single time. About a tenth of the sample belongs to the ten largest clones.

The chain uses TRBV10-3 and TRBJ2-7; no confident D gene assignment can be made. This clonotype was obtained from a woman aged 25 to 39 with glioma. Some clones in this sample may be carry-over from other donors' samples. Material: PBMCs, obtained from a glioma patient whose treatment included an IDH1 peptide vaccine. The CDR3 here reads CAISPSKETTGEQYF. The bases read TGTGCCATCAGCCCCTCGAAGGAAACGACGGGCGAGCAGTACTTC.